This T cell receptor (beta chain) was obtained from a study of cytotoxic CD8 clonotypes in ibrutinib-treated CLL. Across the study: Researchers reported about 10 relapsed/refractory and approximately 15 treatment-naive patients, 17 of them IGHV unmutated. Samples yielded averages of hundreds of thousands of productive templates and around 99,000 productive rearrangements. General study findings and limits: Sustained-remission and progressing patients' sampling times differed. Clonality went up at ibrutinib response and then declined back toward baseline at progression.

Data came from immunoSEQ multiplex PCR; TCRdb stores just in-frame clones and leaves some out. The sample contains approximately 84,000 clones, roughly three quarters of which appear only once. Trimming left V 7 bases short and J 8 bases short, with 17 bases between. This CDR3 comprises 14 residues. The germline V gene encodes CDR1 MGHDK and CDR2 SYGVNS. Turning to this clone: Its specificity is not known.

Sample: PBMCs, taken after 12 months of ibrutinib treatment. The chain carries TRBV25-1 and TRBJ1-4, with D tentatively TRBD1 (5 bases). The TCR comes from a human donor with chronic lymphocytic leukemia. The CDR3 nucleotides are TGTGCCAGCACTACCCCCGGGACTGGGGAAAAACTGTTTTTT. This sequence encodes CASTTPGTGEKLFF.